Below are 18 T cell receptor beta chains sequenced from a single sample in a study of cytomegalovirus exposure and HLA in healthy donors. The PCR employed 60 Vbeta primers together with 13 Jbeta primers. Assay used: immunoSEQ multiplex PCR; TCRdb lists only in-frame clones, some missing. The sample has about 68,000 clones; approximately 78% are singletons. The sequenced sample was PBMCs. These receptors were collected from a human donor in good health.

This chain connects TRBV7-2 to TRBJ1-2; 8 nucleotides agree with TRBD1. The CDR3 contains 18 residues. V shed 5 bases and J 2 bases; nucleotides not matched to a gene: 16. CDR1 is SGHTA, CDR2 FQGNSA, per germline. The CDR3: CASSDYSDRALKNYGYTF. CDR3 nucleotides: TGTGCCAGCAGCGATTATTCGGACAGGGCCCTTAAGAACTATGGCTACACCTTC. Drawing the rest from reference TRBV7-2 and TRBJ1-2, the complete variable domain is GAGVSQSPSNKVTEKGKDVELRCDPISGHTALYWYRQSLGQGLEFLIYFQGNSAPDKSGLPSDRFSAERTGGSVSTLTIQRTQQEDSAVYLCASSDYSDRALKNYGYTFGSGTRLTVV.

The chain carries TRBV7-2 and TRBJ1-1; D perhaps matches TRBD1 (6 bases). Germline V lookup: CDR1 SGHTA, CDR2 FQGNSA. This CDR3 has 14 residues. Trimming removed 1 base from V and 5 bases from J, with 11 bases in between. CDR3 nucleotide sequence: TGTGCCAGCAGCTTAGGGCGGGGGCGGACTGAAGCTTTCTTT. This codes for CASSLGRGRTEAFF.

The genes are TRBV2 and TRBJ2-7, with TRBD2 matching 8 bases. CDR3 length: 12 amino acids. With V trimmed by 6 bases and J by 4 bases, 2 bases remained unmatched. Germline V CDR1 and CDR2: SNHLY, FYNNEI. The DNA for the CDR3 is TGTGCCAGCAGCCCGGGAGGGTACGAGCAGTACTTC. It yields the protein CASSPGGYEQYF. Drawing the rest from reference TRBV2 and TRBJ2-7, the complete variable domain is EPEVTQTPSHQVTQMGQEVILRCVPISNHLYFYWYRQILGQKVEFLVSFYNNEISEKSEIFDDQFSVERPDGSNFTLKIRSTKLEDSAMYFCASSPGGYEQYFGPGTRLTVT.

In nucleotides, the CDR3 is TGTGCCAGCCGACCGGGACTAGATTTTGAGCAGTTCTTC. It encodes CASRPGLDFEQFF. V and J are TRBV7-9 and TRBJ2-1; the match to TRBD2 covers 8 bases. There are 13 residues in the CDR3. The germline CDR1 and CDR2 sequences are SEHNR and FQNEAQ (reference sequence). The ends lost 8 bases at V and 9 bases at J; junction bases unmatched: 9.

This chain connects TRBV2 to TRBJ1-6; TRBD1 might be the D (5 bases). The V and J ends lost 8 bases and 4 bases respectively, with 21 bases between them. The CDR3 is 17 amino acids. Looked up from germline, CDR1 is SNHLY and CDR2 is FYNNEI. CDR3 coding DNA: TGTGCCAGCCTTGACCCAAAGGCCGGGGGTTATAATTCACCCCTCCACTTT. Residues: CASLDPKAGGYNSPLHF.

The rearrangement links TRBV29-1 to TRBJ2-5; TRBD1 matches at 8 bases. Germline-derived CDR1 and CDR2 are SQVTM and ANQGSEA. The CDR3 totals 16 residues. V shed 8 bases, J shed 5 bases, and the junction held 19 bases outside the gene matches. In DNA form, the CDR3 reads TGCAGCCCTACTATTCAGACAGGGGACGTACGGGAGACCCAGTACTTC. It is translated as CSPTIQTGDVRETQYF.

The CDR3 DNA reads as TGCGCCAGCAGTCGACGACAGGGTGAAGGAGATACGCAGTATTTT. This codes for CASSRRQGEGDTQYF. The chain joins TRBV5-1 to TRBJ2-3, with TRBD1 identical over 7 bases. Germline V gives CDR1 SGHRS, CDR2 YFSETQ. Trimming at V came to 5 bases and at J to 5 bases, leaving 11 bases not matched to a gene. CDR3 length: 15 residues.

In its sample, this clone was seen a few times. This sequence joins TRBV5-4 and TRBJ2-2, with 7 positions matching TRBD1. The CDR3 is 16 residues long. Germline V CDR1 and CDR2: SGHNT, YYREEE (reference sequence). V trimming: 4 bases; J trimming: 0 bases; junction bases outside the gene matches: 6. The CDR3 sequence: CASSTRQGTNTGELFF. In DNA form, the CDR3 reads TGTGCCAGCAGCACCCGACAGGGAACGAACACCGGGGAGCTGTTTTTT. Variable domain in full (rest from reference TRBV5-4 and TRBJ2-2): ETGVTQSPTHLIKTRGQQVTLRCSSQSGHNTVSWYQQALGQGPQFIFQYYREEENGRGNFPPRFSGLQFPNYSSELNVNALELDDSALYLCASSTRQGTNTGELFFGEGSRLTVL.

The rearrangement links TRBV6-6 to TRBJ2-3; 7 nucleotides align to TRBD2. CDR3 length equals 15 residues. The ends lost 4 bases at V and 2 bases at J; junction bases unmatched: 6. Per germline, CDR1 MNHNY and CDR2 SVGAGI (reference sequence). Here the CDR3 reads CASSFPSGYTDTQYF. DNA for the CDR3: TGTGCCAGCAGTTTCCCTAGCGGATACACAGATACGCAGTATTTT.

This clone was observed a few times. V usage is TRBV2 and J usage is TRBJ1-2; D might be TRBD1 (6 bases). Trimming removed 8 bases from V and 4 bases from J, with 14 bases in between. Looked up from germline, CDR1 is SNHLY and CDR2 is FYNNEI. The CDR3 extends over 13 amino acids. The CDR3 here is CASFETGSYGYTF. CDR3 in DNA: TGTGCCAGCTTCGAGACAGGCTCCTATGGCTACACCTTC.

The chain combines TRBV28 with TRBJ1-5; 7 bases align to TRBD1. The trim removed 7 bases at V and 4 bases at J, leaving 10 bases unmatched. Germline assignment: CDR1 MDHEN and CDR2 SYDVKM. The length of the CDR3 is 15 residues. The CDR3 DNA is TGTGCCAGCACTCTGCGAGGGGGCGGGAATCAGCCCCAGCATTTT. It encodes CASTLRGGGNQPQHF.

V gene TRBV5-1 combines with J gene TRBJ2-3, with D possibly matching TRBD2 (5 bases). Germline V CDR1 and CDR2: SGHRS, YFSETQ. This CDR3 region has 13 residues. The germline V and J ends were trimmed by 3 bases and 0 bases, with 5 bases remaining between them. The CDR3 coding sequence is TGCGCCAGCAGCTCGGGGAGCACAGATACGCAGTATTTT. Translation: CASSSGSTDTQYF.

The chain employs TRBV30 and TRBJ2-3; the match to TRBD2 covers 15 bases. CDR1 is GTSNPN, CDR2 SVGIG, per germline (reference sequence). The CDR3 consists of 15 residues. After removal of 8 bases from V and 4 bases from J, the junction contained 7 bases not matched to a gene. The CDR3 protein is CAAGLAGGPADTQYF. CDR3 in DNA: TGTGCCGCCGGACTAGCGGGGGGGCCGGCAGATACGCAGTATTTT.

The chain couples TRBV9 to TRBJ1-3, with D perhaps TRBD1 (5 bases). The CDR3 is 16 residues long. Germline-derived CDR1 and CDR2 are SGDLS and YYNGEE. V was clipped by 0 bases and J by 0 bases, with 10 bases between them. The DNA of the CDR3 is TGTGCCAGCAGCGTAGATGGGGGGTACTCTGGAAACACCATATATTTT. The encoded protein is CASSVDGGYSGNTIYF.

For this clone: One junction end does not reproduce the germline sequence, and a read error may be involved. Other DNA sequences in this specimen translate into the identical CDR3. The chain combines TRBV12-5 with TRBJ1-5, with D perhaps TRBD1 (6 bases). From germline, CDR1 is LGHNT and CDR2 FRNRAP. CDR3 length: 14 amino acids. The DNA of the CDR3 is TGTGCTAGTGGGGGGACACGTAGCAACCAGCCCCAGCATTTT. Protein sequence: CASGGTRSNQPQHF.

The V gene is TRBV9, the J gene TRBJ2-3; D gene uncertain. This CDR3 has 14 residues. Trimming took off 0 bases at V and 0 bases at J, with 5 bases between the two ends. Germline CDR1 and CDR2: SGDLS and YYNGEE. CDR3 DNA: TGTGCCAGCAGCGTAGAGCCTAGCACAGATACGCAGTATTTT. Its translation is CASSVEPSTDTQYF.

The genes are TRBV9 and TRBJ2-1, with D perhaps TRBD2 (7 bases). This CDR3 is built from 15 residues. From germline, CDR1 is SGDLS and CDR2 YYNGEE. V was cut by 0 bases and J by 5 bases, with 12 bases left in between. CDR3 coding DNA: TGTGCCAGCAGCGTAGCCCCCGGGGGGCACAATGAGCAGTTCTTC. Translation: CASSVAPGGHNEQFF.

The chain is built from TRBV10-3 and TRBJ1-2; possibly TRBD1 for D (6 bases). V lost 6 bases, J lost 7 bases, and 12 bases lay in between. The CDR3 runs 12 residues. From germline, CDR1 is ENHRY and CDR2 SYGVKD. CDR3 bases: TGTGCCATCAGCTCAGGGACAACTGGCTACACCTTC. This encodes CAISSGTTGYTF.